This is a list of T cell receptor beta chains from one sample in a study of T cell changes during pregnancy in multiple sclerosis. Sequencing was performed with immunoSEQ multiplex PCR; in TCRdb, only in-frame clones are kept and a portion is missing. The table records about 72,000 clones, less than 95% of them present only once. This specimen was peripheral blood, taken in the second trimester of pregnancy. The receptors here all came from a female donor with multiple sclerosis, enrolled in a pregnancy study. The CDR3 runs from the conserved cysteine through the conserved F or W.

V gene	J gene	CDR3 protein
TRBV5-4	TRBJ2-2	CASSWASVDTGELFF
TRBV7-9	TRBJ1-6	CASSLERPGAGSYNSPLHF
TRBV6-5	TRBJ2-7	CATLSSQGAYEQYF
TRBV28	TRBJ2-1	CASRGSSSYNEQFF
TRBV5-6	TRBJ1-6	CASSFGQGLNSPLHF
TRBV7-3	TRBJ1-6	CASSPRQTNSPLHF
TRBV5-1	TRBJ1-2	CASSLNPGQGSRYGYTF
TRBV19	TRBJ2-7	CASSIGLGTGTDEQYF
TRBV18	TRBJ1-1	CASSLRPGQGPERAEAFF
TRBV7-3	TRBJ2-7	CASSLTGQSYEQYF
TRBV19	TRBJ2-7	CASSIDGAASSYEQYF
TRBV4-2	TRBJ1-3	CASSQDRGFGNTIYF
TRBV7-3	TRBJ1-1	CASSLERETEAFF
TRBV2	TRBJ2-7	CASIALDRGQYF
TRBV6-1	TRBJ1-1	CASRPGGPTEAFF
TRBV6-6	TRBJ2-1	CASSLAGVADNEQFF
TRBV7-9	TRBJ1-1	CASSPGRTGLQTTEAFF
TRBV7-8	TRBJ2-3	CASSLVGGGTDTQYF
TRBV19	TRBJ1-2	CASSMRIQGADSGYTF
TRBV6-6	TRBJ1-6	CASIYGQGNSPLHF
TRBV12-5	TRBJ2-3	CASGLLSGQGRDTQYF
TRBV2	TRBJ2-5	CASRNDRNQETQYF
TRBV5-1	TRBJ1-4	CASSSRTGDTNEKLFF
TRBV5-1	TRBJ2-6	CASRETPTGGSGANVLTF
TRBV11-1	TRBJ1-1	CASSLSLVQGGTEAFF
TRBV18	TRBJ1-2	CASKLTGGDYYGYTF
TRBV7-9	TRBJ1-6	CASSLEAGQGSPLHF
TRBV5-4	TRBJ1-2	CASSLLRGPGGYTF
TRBV5-4	TRBJ2-7	CASRGPAGGEQYF
TRBV7-2	TRBJ1-2	CASSPDSQYGYTF
TRBV19	TRBJ2-4	CASNQGWQNIQYF
TRBV7-2	TRBJ1-2	CASSQPGEGGYTF
TRBV2	TRBJ2-1	CAGSGGEFNEQFF
TRBV27	TRBJ2-1	CASTLGGAGYNEQFF
TRBV15	TRBJ2-5	CATSRPAGPQETQYF
TRBV28	TRBJ1-1	CASSHWSALNTEAFF
TRBV19	TRBJ1-1	CASSIGRGISEAFF
TRBV11-1	TRBJ2-1	CASSAVRSSGQFF
TRBV18	TRBJ2-5	CASSSGTSGPGRRETQYF
TRBV14	TRBJ2-3	CASSPAGDFTDTQYF
TRBV4-2	TRBJ1-4	CASSQKTQGAIFQKLFF
TRBV6-5	TRBJ2-1	CASRRTDYNEQFF
TRBV20-1	TRBJ1-2	CSVRDSGGYTF
TRBV2	TRBJ2-7	CASSEEAGTVSYEQYF
TRBV5-4	TRBJ2-7	CASSLGQGSSYEQYF
TRBV5-4	TRBJ1-6	CASSGTPNSPLHF
TRBV14	TRBJ1-3	CASSRRWTGGINTIYF
TRBV6-5	TRBJ2-5	CASSYSDGGRGETQYF
TRBV25-1	TRBJ2-7	CASSRGEASGTYEQYF
TRBV7-2	TRBJ1-2	CASSSIVNTNGYTF
TRBV5-4	TRBJ2-5	CASSGQAGEEETQYF
TRBV5-1	TRBJ2-5	CASSRVASGGIQETQYF
TRBV12-5	TRBJ2-1	CASGPWTSGTNEQFF